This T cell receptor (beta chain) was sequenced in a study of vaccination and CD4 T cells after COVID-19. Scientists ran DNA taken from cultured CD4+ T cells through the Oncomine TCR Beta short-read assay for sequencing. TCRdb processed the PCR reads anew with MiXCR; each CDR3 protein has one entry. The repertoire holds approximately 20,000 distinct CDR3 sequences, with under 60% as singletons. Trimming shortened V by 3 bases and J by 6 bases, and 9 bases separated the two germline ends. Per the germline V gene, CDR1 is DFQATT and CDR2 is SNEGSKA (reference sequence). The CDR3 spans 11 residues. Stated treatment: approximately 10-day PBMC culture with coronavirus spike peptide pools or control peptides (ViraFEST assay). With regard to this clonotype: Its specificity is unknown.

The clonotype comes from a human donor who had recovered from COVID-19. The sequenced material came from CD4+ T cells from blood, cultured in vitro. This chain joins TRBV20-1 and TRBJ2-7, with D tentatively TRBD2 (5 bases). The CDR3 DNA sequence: TGCAGTGCTAGGGGTGGGAGCGAGCAGTACTTC. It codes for CSARGGSEQYF.